These 5 T cell receptor beta chains share one sample of origin, sequenced in a study of T cell changes during pregnancy in multiple sclerosis. Data came from immunoSEQ multiplex PCR; TCRdb stores just in-frame clones and leaves some out. Of 40,000 or so clones listed, almost 95% are singletons. The specimen was CD8+ T cells from peripheral blood mononuclear cells, collected in the third trimester of pregnancy. These receptors all come from a female donor with multiple sclerosis, enrolled in a pregnancy study.

The V and J genes are TRBV2 and TRBJ2-2; TRBD2 matches at 12 bases. There are 15 residues in the CDR3. CDR1 and CDR2 (germline): SNHLY, FYNNEI. The V and J ends lost 2 bases and 5 bases, in that order; junction bases with no gene match: 0. CDR3 bases: TGTGCCAGCAGTGAAACTAGCGGGAGGACCGGGGAGCTGTTTTTT. Protein: CASSETSGRTGELFF. The variable domain in full, completed from reference TRBV2 and TRBJ2-2, reads EPEVTQTPSHQVTQMGQEVILRCVPISNHLYFYWYRQILGQKVEFLVSFYNNEISEKSEIFDDQFSVERPDGSNFTLKIRSTKLEDSAMYFCASSETSGRTGELFFGEGSRLTVL.

V gene TRBV6-1 combines with J gene TRBJ2-7; D is perhaps TRBD2 (6 bases). The CDR3 is made up of 15 amino acids. Trimming removed 2 bases from V and 3 bases from J, with 14 bases in between. CDR1 and CDR2 (germline): MNHNS, SASEGT. The CDR3 reads CASSERASENYEQYF. CDR3 DNA: TGTGCCAGCAGTGAAAGGGCTAGCGAGAACTACGAGCAGTACTTC.

The chain has TRBV5-4 and TRBJ2-1; 10 bases line up with TRBD1. V lost 4 bases to trimming and J lost 12 bases; unmatched junction nucleotides: 13. The CDR3 has 15 amino acids. Looked up from germline, CDR1 is SGHNT and CDR2 is YYREEE (reference sequence). The CDR3 region has the DNA TGTGCCAGCAGCCACGGGACAGGGGTTAAGAGCGTGCAGTTCTTC. Its translation: CASSHGTGVKSVQFF.

V gene TRBV5-6 combines with J gene TRBJ2-7; TRBD2 agrees at 7 bases. CDR1 is SGHDT and CDR2 is YYEEEE in the germline V gene. CDR3 length equals 18 residues. V shed 0 bases and J 1 base; nucleotides not matched to a gene: 13. This CDR3 is CASSLDLGGSGLSYEQYF. The CDR3 DNA reads as TGTGCCAGCAGCTTGGATCTTGGCGGGAGTGGACTTTCCTACGAGCAGTACTTC.

The chain couples TRBV27 to TRBJ2-4, with 7 bases matching TRBD1. Per germline, CDR1 MNHEY and CDR2 SMNVEV (reference sequence). The ends lost 7 bases at V and 0 bases at J; junction bases unmatched: 9. The CDR3 spans 16 residues. The CDR3 coding sequence is TGTGCCAGCACCTCCCGGGACAGCCTAGCCAAAAACATTCAGTACTTC. This codes for CASTSRDSLAKNIQYF.